Listed here are 8 T cell receptor beta chains from one sample, sequenced in a study of T cell responses to AZD1222 COVID-19 vaccine. The method was immunoSEQ multiplex PCR; TCRdb's version includes in-frame clones alone and lacks a portion of them. The data show approximately 160,000 clones, more than 85% seen once. This material consisted of peripheral blood, taken on day 0 of AZD1222 vaccination. These receptors were obtained from an adult in good health.

The chain is built from TRBV27 and TRBJ1-2; D is ambiguous. The ends were cut back, 8 bases at V and 5 bases at J, with 12 bases in the middle. Germline CDR1 MNHEY, CDR2 SMNVEV (reference sequence). This CDR3 comprises 12 residues. Here the CDR3 reads CASSDNRYGYTF. CDR3 bases: TGTGCCAGCTCCGACAACAGATATGGCTACACCTTC.

This clone was found a few times. The chain combines TRBV6-5 with TRBJ2-1, with TRBD2 as a possible D gene (7 bases). The CDR3 extends over 15 amino acids. The germline V and J ends were trimmed by 6 bases and 10 bases, with 22 bases remaining between them. CDR1 and CDR2 from the germline V gene are MNHEY and SVGAGI. The CDR3 spells CASSPNRGGGEEQFF. DNA for the CDR3: TGTGCCAGCAGCCCAAACCGAGGCGGGGGCGAGGAGCAGTTCTTC.

This clone showed up just once. The V call is TRBV5-1, the J call TRBJ1-5; 8 bases agree with TRBD1. V shed 4 bases, J shed 2 bases, and the junction held 2 bases outside the gene matches. The CDR3 length is 14 residues. Germline CDR1 is SGHRS and CDR2 is YFSETQ. CDR3 in DNA: TGCGCCAGCAGCCCAGGGGGCGGCAATCAGCCCCAGCATTTT. Translated: CASSPGGGNQPQHF.

The V gene is TRBV27, the J gene TRBJ2-1, with 12 bases matching TRBD2. CDR3 length: 16 residues. CDR1 is MNHEY, CDR2 SMNVEV, per germline (reference sequence). J was trimmed by 5 bases and V by 5 bases; bases with no gene match: 7. The CDR3 loop reads CASSGSSGGAHNEQFF. The CDR3 DNA follows: TGTGCCAGCAGTGGATCTAGCGGGGGGGCCCACAATGAGCAGTTCTTC.

As concerns this clone: The junction departs from the called germline gene at one end, perhaps through a read error. The genes are TRBV5-1 and TRBJ1-2; no clear D gene. This CDR3 contains 16 residues. Germline V gene lookup returns CDR1 SGHRS and CDR2 YFSETQ. DNA of the CDR3: TGCGCCAGCAGCTTAGGTCAACTGATCCGTAACAATGGCTACACCTTC. Translating gives CASSLGQLIRNNGYTF.

The V and J genes are TRBV14 and TRBJ1-2, with TRBD1 matching over 7 bases. CDR1 and CDR2 (germline): SGHDN, FVKESK. CDR3 length: 15 residues. V lost 2 bases to trimming and J lost 8 bases; unmatched junction nucleotides: 11. CDR3 DNA sequence: TGTGCCAGCAGCCAAACTCCCCTTGACAGGGCGGGCTACACCTTC. The encoded protein is CASSQTPLDRAGYTF. Looking up the rest from reference TRBV14 and TRBJ1-2 gives the full variable domain: EAGVTQFPSHSVIEKGQTVTLRCDPISGHDNLYWYRRVMGKEIKFLLHFVKESKQDESGMPNNRFLAERTGGTYSTLKVQPAELEDSGVYFCASSQTPLDRAGYTFGSGTRLTVV.

The CDR3: CASSYNARSTDTQYF. The CDR3 region has the DNA TGTGCCAGCAGTTACAACGCCAGAAGCACAGATACGCAGTATTTT. The gene calls are TRBV6-2 or TRBV6-3 and TRBJ2-3; D is unresolved. Trimming left V 2 bases short and J 0 bases short, with 9 bases between. This CDR3 is built from 15 residues. Germline loops: CDR1 MNHEY, CDR2 SVGEGT.

V gene TRBV19 combines with J gene TRBJ2-7, with 8 bases lining up with TRBD1. V trimming: 3 bases; J trimming: 4 bases; junction bases outside the gene matches: 8. This CDR3 has 15 amino acids. Germline V gene sequence: CDR1 LNHDA, CDR2 SQIVND (reference sequence). As DNA, the CDR3 is TGTGCCAGTAGTATGTTTGGGCAGGGGGCGTACGAGCAGTACTTC. Encoded protein: CASSMFGQGAYEQYF.